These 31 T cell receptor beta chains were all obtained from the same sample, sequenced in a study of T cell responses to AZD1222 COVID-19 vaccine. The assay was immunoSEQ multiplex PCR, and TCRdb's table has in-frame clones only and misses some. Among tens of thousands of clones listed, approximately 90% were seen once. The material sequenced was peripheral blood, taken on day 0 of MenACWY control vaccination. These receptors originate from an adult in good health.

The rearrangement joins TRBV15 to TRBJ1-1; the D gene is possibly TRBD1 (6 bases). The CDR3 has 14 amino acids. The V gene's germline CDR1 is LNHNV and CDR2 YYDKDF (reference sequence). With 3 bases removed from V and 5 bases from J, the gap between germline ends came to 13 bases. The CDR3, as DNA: TGTGCCACCAGCAGTTCCCAGGGGTGGACTGAAGCTTTCTTT. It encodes CATSSSQGWTEAFF.

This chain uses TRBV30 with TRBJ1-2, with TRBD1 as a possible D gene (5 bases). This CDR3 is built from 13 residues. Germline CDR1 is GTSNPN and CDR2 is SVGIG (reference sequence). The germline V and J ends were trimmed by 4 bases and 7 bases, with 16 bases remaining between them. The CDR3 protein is CAWISRGGGGYTF. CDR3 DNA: TGTGCCTGGATAAGTCGGGGCGGTGGTGGCTACACCTTC.

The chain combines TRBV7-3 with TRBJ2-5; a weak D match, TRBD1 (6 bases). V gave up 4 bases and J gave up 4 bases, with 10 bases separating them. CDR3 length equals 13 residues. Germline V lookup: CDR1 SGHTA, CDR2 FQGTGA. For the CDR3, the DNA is TGTGCCAGCAGCTCACAGGGCGTAGAGACCCAGTACTTC. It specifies CASSSQGVETQYF. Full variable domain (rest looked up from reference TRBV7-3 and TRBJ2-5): GAGVSQTPSNKVTEKGKYVELRCDPISGHTALYWYRQSLGQGPEFLIYFQGTGAADDSGLPNDRFFAVRPEGSVSTLKIQRTERGDSAVYLCASSSQGVETQYFGPGTRLLVL.

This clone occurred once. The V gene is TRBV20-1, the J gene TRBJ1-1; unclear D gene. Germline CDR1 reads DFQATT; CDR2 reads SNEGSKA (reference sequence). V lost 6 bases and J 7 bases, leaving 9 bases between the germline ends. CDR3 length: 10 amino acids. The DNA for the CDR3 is TGCAGTGCCCTCCGGGATGAAGCTTTCTTT. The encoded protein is CSALRDEAFF.

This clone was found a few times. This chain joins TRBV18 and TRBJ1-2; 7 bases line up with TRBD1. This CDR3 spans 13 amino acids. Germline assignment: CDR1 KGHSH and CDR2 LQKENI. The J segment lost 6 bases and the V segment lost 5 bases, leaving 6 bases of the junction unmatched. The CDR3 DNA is TGTGCCAGCTCAGAGAACAGGGGAGATGGCTACACCTTC. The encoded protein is CASSENRGDGYTF.

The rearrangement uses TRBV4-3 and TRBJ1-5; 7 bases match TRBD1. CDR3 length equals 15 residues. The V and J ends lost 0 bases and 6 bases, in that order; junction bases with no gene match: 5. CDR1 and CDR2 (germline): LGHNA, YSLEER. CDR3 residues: CASSQDRGYFQPQHF. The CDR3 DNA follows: TGCGCCAGCAGCCAAGACAGGGGGTATTTTCAGCCCCAGCATTTT.

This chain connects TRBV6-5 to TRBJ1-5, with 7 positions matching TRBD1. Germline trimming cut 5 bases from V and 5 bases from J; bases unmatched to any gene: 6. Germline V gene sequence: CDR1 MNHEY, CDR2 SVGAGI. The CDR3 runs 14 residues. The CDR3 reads CASSTRQGDQPQHF. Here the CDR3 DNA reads TGTGCCAGCAGTACCCGACAGGGTGATCAGCCCCAGCATTTT.

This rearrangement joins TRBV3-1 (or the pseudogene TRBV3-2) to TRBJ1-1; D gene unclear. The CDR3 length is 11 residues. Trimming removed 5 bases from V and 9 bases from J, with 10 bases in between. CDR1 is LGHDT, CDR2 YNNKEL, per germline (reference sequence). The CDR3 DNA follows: TGTGCCAGCAGCATAGGGATGCAAGCTTTCTTT. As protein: CASSIGMQAFF.

The CDR3 protein is CASSWGSTYEQYF. CDR3 coding DNA: TGTGCCAGCAGCTGGGGGTCGACCTACGAGCAGTACTTC. The chain joins TRBV7-6 to TRBJ2-7; D assignment may be TRBD1 or TRBD2 (5 bases each). This CDR3 contains 13 residues. Looked up from germline, CDR1 is SGHVS and CDR2 is FNYEAQ. Deletions cut 4 bases from V and 2 bases from J, with 9 bases between. Drawing the rest from reference TRBV7-6 and TRBJ2-7, the complete variable domain is GAGVSQSPRYKVTKRGQDVALRCDPISGHVSLYWYRQALGQGPEFLTYFNYEAQQDKSGLPNDRFSAERPEGSISTLTIQRTEQRDSAMYRCASSWGSTYEQYFGPGTRLTVT.

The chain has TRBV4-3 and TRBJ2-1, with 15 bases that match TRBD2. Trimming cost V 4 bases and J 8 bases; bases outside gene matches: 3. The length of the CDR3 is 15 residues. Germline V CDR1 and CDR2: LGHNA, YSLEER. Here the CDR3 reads CASSRGLAGGDEQFF. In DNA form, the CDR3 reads TGCGCCAGCAGCCGCGGACTAGCGGGAGGGGATGAGCAGTTCTTC.

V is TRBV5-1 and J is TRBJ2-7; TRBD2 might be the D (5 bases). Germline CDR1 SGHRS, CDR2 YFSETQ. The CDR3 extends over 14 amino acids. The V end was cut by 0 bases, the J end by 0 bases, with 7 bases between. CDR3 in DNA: TGCGCCAGCAGCTTGGTTGAGGGCTCCTACGAGCAGTACTTC. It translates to CASSLVEGSYEQYF.

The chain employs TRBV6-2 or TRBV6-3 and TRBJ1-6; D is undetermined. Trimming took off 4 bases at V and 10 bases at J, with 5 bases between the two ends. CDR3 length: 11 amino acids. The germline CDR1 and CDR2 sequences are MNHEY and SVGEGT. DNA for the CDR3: TGTGCCAGCAGTTCTAACTCACCCCTCCACTTT. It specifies CASSSNSPLHF.

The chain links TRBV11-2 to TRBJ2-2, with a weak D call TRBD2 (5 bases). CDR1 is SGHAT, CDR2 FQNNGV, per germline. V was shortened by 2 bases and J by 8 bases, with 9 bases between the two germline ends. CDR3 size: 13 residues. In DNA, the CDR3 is TGTGCCAGCAGCTTACTCCGGGAAGGGGAGCTGTTTTTT. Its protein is CASSLLREGELFF.

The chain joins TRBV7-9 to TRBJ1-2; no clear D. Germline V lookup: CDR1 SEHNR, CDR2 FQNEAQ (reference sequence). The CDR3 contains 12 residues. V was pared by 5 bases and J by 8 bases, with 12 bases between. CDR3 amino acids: CASSPSGVGYTF. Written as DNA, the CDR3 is TGTGCCAGCAGCCCGTCCGGGGTAGGCTACACCTTC.

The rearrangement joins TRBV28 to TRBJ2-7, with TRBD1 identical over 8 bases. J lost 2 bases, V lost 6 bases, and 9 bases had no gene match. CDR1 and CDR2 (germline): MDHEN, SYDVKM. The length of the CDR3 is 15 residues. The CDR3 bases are TGTGCCAGCAGACCTCAGGGGGCAGGGACCTACGAGCAGTACTTC. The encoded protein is CASRPQGAGTYEQYF.

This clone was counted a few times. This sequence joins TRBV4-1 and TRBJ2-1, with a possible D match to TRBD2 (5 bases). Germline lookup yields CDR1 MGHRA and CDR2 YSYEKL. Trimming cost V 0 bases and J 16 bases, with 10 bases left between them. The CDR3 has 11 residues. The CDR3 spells CASSQDRETFF. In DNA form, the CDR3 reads TGCGCCAGCAGCCAAGACCGGGAAACCTTCTTC.

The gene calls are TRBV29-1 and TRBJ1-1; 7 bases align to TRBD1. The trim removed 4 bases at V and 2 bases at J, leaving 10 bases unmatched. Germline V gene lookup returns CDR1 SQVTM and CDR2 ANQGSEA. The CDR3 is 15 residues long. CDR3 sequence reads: CSVVLNGQENTEAFF. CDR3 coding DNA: TGCAGCGTTGTCCTGAACGGACAGGAAAACACTGAAGCTTTCTTT. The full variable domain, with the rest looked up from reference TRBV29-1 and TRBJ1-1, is SAVISQKPSRDICQRGTSLTIQCQVDSQVTMMFWYRQQPGQSLTLIATANQGSEATYESGFVIDKFPISRPNLTFSTLTVSNMSPEDSSIYLCSVVLNGQENTEAFFGQGTRLTVV.

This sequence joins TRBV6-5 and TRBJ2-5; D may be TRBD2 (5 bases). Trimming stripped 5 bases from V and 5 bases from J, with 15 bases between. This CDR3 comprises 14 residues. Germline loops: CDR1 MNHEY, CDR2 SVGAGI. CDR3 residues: CASSRGVVGETQYF. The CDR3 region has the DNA TGTGCCAGCAGTCGGGGAGTAGTCGGGGAGACCCAGTACTTC.

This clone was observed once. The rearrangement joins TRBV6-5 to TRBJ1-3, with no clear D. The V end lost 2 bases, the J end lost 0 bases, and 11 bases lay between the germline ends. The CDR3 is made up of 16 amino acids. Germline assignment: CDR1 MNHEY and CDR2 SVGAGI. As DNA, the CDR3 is TGTGCCAGCAGTTACGGAGCGAGTTTCTCTGGAAACACCATATATTTT. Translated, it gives CASSYGASFSGNTIYF.

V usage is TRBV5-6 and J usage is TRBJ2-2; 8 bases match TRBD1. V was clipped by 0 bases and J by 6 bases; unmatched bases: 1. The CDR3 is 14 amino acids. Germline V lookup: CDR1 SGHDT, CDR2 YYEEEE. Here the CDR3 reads CASSLDRGAGELFF. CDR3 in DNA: TGTGCCAGCAGCTTGGACAGGGGGGCCGGGGAGCTGTTTTTT. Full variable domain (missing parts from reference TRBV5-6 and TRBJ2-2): DAGVTQSPTHLIKTRGQQVTLRCSPKSGHDTVSWYQQALGQGPQFIFQYYEEEERQRGNFPDRFSGHQFPNYSSELNVNALLLGDSALYLCASSLDRGAGELFFGEGSRLTVL.

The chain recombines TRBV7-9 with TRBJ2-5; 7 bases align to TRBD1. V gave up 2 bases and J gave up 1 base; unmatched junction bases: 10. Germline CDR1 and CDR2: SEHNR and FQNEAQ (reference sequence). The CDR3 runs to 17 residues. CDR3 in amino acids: CASSLSNRGRIQETQYF. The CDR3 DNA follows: TGTGCCAGCAGCTTATCTAACAGGGGCCGAATCCAAGAGACCCAGTACTTC.

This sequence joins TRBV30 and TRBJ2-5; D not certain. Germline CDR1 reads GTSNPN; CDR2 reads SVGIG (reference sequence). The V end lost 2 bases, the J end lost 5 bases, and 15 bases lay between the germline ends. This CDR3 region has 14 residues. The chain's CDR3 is CAWSTSDLRETQYF. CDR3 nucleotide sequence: TGTGCCTGGAGTACATCGGACCTTAGGGAGACCCAGTACTTC.

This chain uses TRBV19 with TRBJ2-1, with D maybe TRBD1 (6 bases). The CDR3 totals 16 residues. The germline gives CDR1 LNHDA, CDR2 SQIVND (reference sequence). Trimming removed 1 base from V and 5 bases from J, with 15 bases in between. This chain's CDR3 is CASSIGGRGIHNEQFF. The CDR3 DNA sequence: TGTGCCAGTAGTATAGGTGGCAGGGGTATCCACAATGAGCAGTTCTTC.

CDR3 region: CASSFGRGDDQPQHF. The DNA of the CDR3 is TGTGCCAGCAGCTTCGGTCGGGGTGACGATCAGCCCCAGCATTTT. The chain uses TRBV7-8 and TRBJ1-5; D not resolved. V lost 3 bases and J lost 5, with 14 bases in between. In germline, CDR1 is SGHVS, CDR2 FQNEAQ. The CDR3 consists of 15 residues. The whole variable domain, remainder taken from reference TRBV7-8 and TRBJ1-5, is GAGVSQSPRYKVAKRGQDVALRCDPISGHVSLFWYQQALGQGPEFLTYFQNEAQLDKSGLPSDRFFAERPEGSVSTLKIQRTQQEDSAVYLCASSFGRGDDQPQHFGDGTRLSIL.

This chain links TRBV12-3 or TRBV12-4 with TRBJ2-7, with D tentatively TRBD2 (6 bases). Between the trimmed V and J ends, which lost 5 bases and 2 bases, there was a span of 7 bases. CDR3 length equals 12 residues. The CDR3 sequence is CASSPGAYEQYF. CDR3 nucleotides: TGTGCCAGCAGTCCGGGGGCCTACGAGCAGTACTTC.

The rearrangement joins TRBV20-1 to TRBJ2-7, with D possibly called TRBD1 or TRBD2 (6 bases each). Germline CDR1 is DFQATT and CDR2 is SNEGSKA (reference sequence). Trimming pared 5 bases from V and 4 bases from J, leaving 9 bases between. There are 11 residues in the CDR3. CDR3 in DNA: TGCAGTGCTGGAGGGGGGTACGAGCAGTACTTC. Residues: CSAGGGYEQYF.

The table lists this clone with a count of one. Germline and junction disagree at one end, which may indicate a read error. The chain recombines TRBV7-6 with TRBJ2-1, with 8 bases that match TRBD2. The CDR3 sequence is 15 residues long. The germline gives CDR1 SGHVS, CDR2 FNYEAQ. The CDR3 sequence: CASSLAGLGNNEQFF. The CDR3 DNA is TGTGCCAGCAGCCTAGCGGGCCTCGGAAACAATGAGCAGTTCTTC.

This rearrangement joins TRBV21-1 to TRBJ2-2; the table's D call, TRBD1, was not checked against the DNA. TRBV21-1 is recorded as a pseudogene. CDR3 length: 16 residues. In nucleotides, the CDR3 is TGTGCCAGCAGCAGCCAAGGACAGGGGGCAGACGGGGAGCTGTTTTTT. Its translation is CASSSQGQGADGELFF.

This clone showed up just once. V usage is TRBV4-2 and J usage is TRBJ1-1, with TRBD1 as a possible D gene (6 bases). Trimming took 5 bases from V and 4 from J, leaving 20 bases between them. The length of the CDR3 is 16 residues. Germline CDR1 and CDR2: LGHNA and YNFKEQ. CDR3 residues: CASSDPGGGMGTEAFF. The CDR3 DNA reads TGTGCCAGCAGCGACCCGGGCGGGGGCATGGGCACTGAAGCTTTCTTT.

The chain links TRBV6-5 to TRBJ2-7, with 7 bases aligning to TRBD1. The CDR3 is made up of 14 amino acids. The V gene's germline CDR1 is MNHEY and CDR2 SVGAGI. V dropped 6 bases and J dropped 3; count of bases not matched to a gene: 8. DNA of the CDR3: TGTGCCAGCAGACGGGACAGCTCTTACTACGAGCAGTACTTC. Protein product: CASRRDSSYYEQYF.

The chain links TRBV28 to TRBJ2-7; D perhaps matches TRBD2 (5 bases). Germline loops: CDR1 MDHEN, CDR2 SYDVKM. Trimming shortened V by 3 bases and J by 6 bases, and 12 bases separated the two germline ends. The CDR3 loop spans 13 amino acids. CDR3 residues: CASSLPGIGEQYF. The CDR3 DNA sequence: TGTGCCAGCAGTTTGCCCGGGATCGGCGAGCAGTACTTC.